Listed here is a single TCR beta chain. One end of the junction does not line up with germline, which may come from a read error. The sample originates from a study of blood T cell repertoires in COVID-19. Looking at the study overall: Sites across the United States, Italy and Spain contributed samples from acute and convalescent COVID-19. T cells, B-cell-depleted T cells, or PBMCs provided the cDNA or gDNA that served as material.

Looked up from germline, CDR1 is SGHAT and CDR2 is FQNNGV. The CDR3 spans 14 residues. Clones were read by immunoSEQ multiplex PCR, and TCRdb kept only the in-frame ones, dropping some. The sample comprises roughly 200,000 clones, 75% to 95% of which are singletons, and 0.5% to 0.55% rests with the top ten. V usage is TRBV11-2 and J usage is TRBJ1-6; TRBD1 aligns across 9 bases. The TCR comes from a man in his fifties with acute or convalescent COVID-19. The sample taken for sequencing was peripheral blood. CDR3 DNA sequence: TGTGCCAGCAGCTGGGGACAGGGCGGGTCACCCTTCCACTTT. It translates to CASSWGQGGSPFHF.